The 26 T cell receptor beta chains presented below share a single source sample, sequenced in a study of T cell repertoires in cytomegalovirus infection. MiXCR, run by TCRdb on the reads, gives a single entry per CDR3 protein. Of more than 400,000 distinct CDR3 sequences listed, around 27% are singletons. Material for sequencing was PBMCs. The receptors were sampled from a human donor in good health (CMV status not recorded). Some clones in this sample may be carry-over from other donors' samples.

This chain joins TRBV25-1 and TRBJ1-1; possibly TRBD1 for D (5 bases). Germline CDR1 and CDR2: MGHDK and SYGVNS. Trimming removed 5 bases at V and 4 bases at J, with 20 bases between. The CDR3 is 16 residues long. DNA for the CDR3: TGTGCCAGCAGTCAATCCTCGGCAGGGAGGAGCACTGAAGCTTTCTTT. Translated: CASSQSSAGRSTEAFF.

The V call is TRBV4-1, the J call TRBJ1-4; 8 nucleotides align to TRBD1. The germline V gene has CDR1 MGHRA and CDR2 YSYEKL. J gave up 8 bases and V 1 base, and 6 bases lay outside the gene matches. This CDR3 comprises 15 residues. CDR3 sequence reads: CASSQVQGVREKLFF. In DNA, the CDR3 is TGCGCCAGCAGCCAAGTACAGGGGGTGCGAGAAAAACTGTTTTTT.

This clonotype was detected a few times. This chain links TRBV7-6 with TRBJ1-2; the D is unclear. Between the trimmed V and J ends, which lost 2 bases and 11 bases, there was a span of 15 bases. The CDR3 runs to 13 residues. The V gene's germline CDR1 is SGHVS and CDR2 FNYEAQ. The CDR3 DNA follows: TGTGCCAGCAGCTTAAACGAAGGTTCGGGGTACACCTTC. This codes for CASSLNEGSGYTF.

This clonotype occurred a few times. This chain's CDR3 is CASSFGGRLSSYNEQFF. The CDR3 nucleotides are TGTGCCAGCAGCTTCGGCGGGAGGTTAAGCTCCTACAATGAGCAGTTCTTC. The chain couples TRBV7-2 to TRBJ2-1, with 8 bases lining up with TRBD2. Germline CDR1 reads SGHTA; CDR2 reads FQGNSA. With V trimmed by 3 bases and J by 0 bases, 7 bases remained unmatched. This CDR3 contains 17 residues.

This sequence joins TRBV28 and TRBJ1-1, with 9 bases aligning to TRBD1. The CDR3 extends over 15 amino acids. Per the germline V gene, CDR1 is MDHEN and CDR2 is SYDVKM. J lost 6 bases, V lost 2 bases, and 7 bases had no gene match. CDR3 in DNA: TGTGCCAGCAGTTTACTGATGGGACAGGGATCTGAAGCTTTCTTT. The encoded protein is CASSLLMGQGSEAFF.

This clonotype was detected ten times or more. The CDR3 sequence: CASSYRYEQYF. The CDR3 region has the DNA TGTGCCAGCAGTTACCGATACGAGCAGTACTTC. The V and J genes are TRBV6-5 and TRBJ2-7; D unresolved. V gave up 2 bases and J gave up 4 bases, with 3 bases separating them. Germline values: CDR1 MNHEY, CDR2 SVGAGI. The CDR3 loop spans 11 amino acids.

This chain connects TRBV28 to TRBJ2-2; D is unclear. The CDR3 has 15 residues. The germline V gene has CDR1 MDHEN and CDR2 SYDVKM. Trimming left V 6 bases short and J 4 bases short, with 15 bases between. The CDR3 DNA reads TGTGCCAGCAGCCCCGGCGCCTGGGTCACCGGGGAGCTGTTTTTT. Its protein product is CASSPGAWVTGELFF.

This clonotype was seen many times. The chain uses TRBV7-2 and TRBJ2-6, with a possible D match to TRBD2 (6 bases). The germline CDR1 and CDR2 sequences are SGHTA and FQGNSA. This CDR3 contains 16 residues. V was trimmed by 1 base and J by 5 bases, leaving 12 bases between them. The CDR3 reads CASSLVAGLRANVLTF. The DNA of the CDR3 is TGTGCCAGCAGCTTAGTCGCGGGGCTTAGGGCCAACGTCCTGACTTTC.

The rearrangement uses TRBV6-6 and TRBJ1-1; no clear D. The V end lost 0 bases, the J end lost 5 bases, and 7 bases lay between the germline ends. CDR1 and CDR2 (germline): MNHNY, SVGAGI (reference sequence). The CDR3 extends over 13 amino acids. CDR3 DNA: TGTGCCAGCAGTTACTCAAGGGAAACTGAAGCTTTCTTT. This translates into CASSYSRETEAFF.

This clonotype was recorded many times. This rearrangement joins TRBV19 to TRBJ1-5; no firm D call. The CDR3 runs 13 residues. From germline, CDR1 is LNHDA and CDR2 SQIVND (reference sequence). V shed 0 bases and J shed 5 bases, with 5 bases lying between them. In DNA, the CDR3 is TGTGCCAGTAGTATAGAGGTTTATCAGCCCCAGCATTTT. This codes for CASSIEVYQPQHF.

The V and J genes are TRBV2 and TRBJ1-5; D perhaps matches TRBD1 (5 bases). This CDR3 spans 15 amino acids. Germline loops: CDR1 SNHLY, CDR2 FYNNEI. With 6 bases removed from V and 4 bases from J, the gap between germline ends came to 16 bases. The CDR3 loop is CASRRGGVSNQPQHF. CDR3 nucleotide sequence: TGTGCCAGCAGGCGGGGGGGGGTCTCAAATCAGCCCCAGCATTTT.

The V gene is TRBV29-1, the J gene TRBJ2-5; D not certain. V was cut by 7 bases and J by 5 bases, with 14 bases left in between. Per the germline V gene, CDR1 is SQVTM and CDR2 is ANQGSEA. CDR3 size: 12 residues. The chain's CDR3 is CSAAPGPETQYF. The CDR3 DNA sequence: TGCAGCGCCGCCCCTGGGCCGGAGACCCAGTACTTC.

This clonotype was detected ten times or more. The rearrangement links TRBV7-2 to TRBJ1-4, with 10 bases identical to TRBD1. The CDR3 sequence is 16 residues long. V lost 6 bases to trimming and J lost 6 bases; unmatched junction nucleotides: 10. Looked up from germline, CDR1 is SGHTA and CDR2 is FQGNSA. This chain's CDR3 is CASSFDAGTGDEKLFF. For the CDR3, the DNA is TGTGCCAGCAGTTTCGATGCCGGGACAGGGGATGAAAAACTGTTTTTT.

This chain joins TRBV18 and TRBJ1-5; D not certain. The CDR3 extends over 14 amino acids. V lost 3 bases and J 8 bases, leaving 14 bases between the germline ends. In germline, CDR1 is KGHSH, CDR2 LQKENI. The CDR3 here is CASSPGSGEEPQHF. The CDR3 region has the DNA TGTGCCAGCTCACCGGGATCCGGGGAAGAGCCCCAGCATTTT.

The rearrangement uses TRBV20-1 and TRBJ1-2; 8 nucleotides line up with TRBD1. V gave up 1 base and J gave up 5 bases; unmatched junction bases: 6. The germline CDR1 and CDR2 sequences are DFQATT and SNEGSKA (reference sequence). The CDR3 runs 14 residues. The CDR3 region is CSARVQGAGYGYTF. The CDR3 bases are TGCAGTGCTAGAGTCCAGGGGGCAGGGTATGGCTACACCTTC.

The chain combines TRBV20-1 with TRBJ2-6, with TRBD2 matching 9 bases. CDR1 is DFQATT, CDR2 SNEGSKA, per germline (reference sequence). V lost 5 bases to trimming and J lost 1 base; unmatched junction nucleotides: 6. There are 16 residues in the CDR3. CDR3 region: CSAYLAGHSGANVLTF. CDR3 sequence (DNA): TGCAGTGCTTATCTAGCGGGACATTCTGGGGCCAACGTCCTGACTTTC.

This clonotype was counted many times. CDR3 in amino acids: CASSWGGQETQYF. The CDR3 DNA follows: TGTGCCAGCAGCTGGGGGGGGCAAGAGACCCAGTACTTC. The gene calls are TRBV7-2 and TRBJ2-5; 7 bases fit TRBD2. The CDR3 has 13 residues. With V trimmed by 4 bases and J by 2 bases, 1 base remained unmatched. Germline-derived CDR1 and CDR2 are SGHTA and FQGNSA.

In its sample, this clonotype was seen a few times. This chain joins TRBV11-2 and TRBJ2-1, with unresolved D. V was trimmed by 4 bases and J by 5 bases, leaving 15 bases between them. The CDR3 length is 15 residues. The germline gives CDR1 SGHAT, CDR2 FQNNGV. As DNA, the CDR3 is TGTGCCAGCAGCTCCCGGTTCGGGCGTGACAATGAGCAGTTCTTC. As protein: CASSSRFGRDNEQFF.

This clonotype was seen a few times. V gene TRBV3-1 combines with J gene TRBJ1-5; D might be TRBD1 (5 bases). V dropped 5 bases and J dropped 0 bases, with 14 bases sitting between them. The CDR3 consists of 16 residues. CDR1 is LGHDT and CDR2 is YNNKEL in the germline V gene (reference sequence). CDR3 residues: CASSLDGGGSNQPQHF. The CDR3, as DNA: TGTGCCAGCAGCTTAGACGGGGGGGGTAGCAATCAGCCCCAGCATTTT.

The chain joins TRBV4-1 to TRBJ2-3, with TRBD1 matching over 9 bases. From germline, CDR1 is MGHRA and CDR2 YSYEKL. After removal of 0 bases from V and 4 bases from J, the junction contained 5 bases not matched to a gene. The CDR3 is made up of 16 amino acids. DNA for the CDR3: TGCGCCAGCAGCCAAGACGGGACAGGGAATTCAGATACGCAGTATTTT. It specifies CASSQDGTGNSDTQYF.

The chain joins TRBV12-3 or TRBV12-4 to TRBJ2-7; tentatively, D is TRBD2 (6 bases). The CDR3 covers 14 residues. With 5 bases removed from V and 1 base from J, the gap between germline ends came to 12 bases. CDR3 in DNA: TGTGCCAGCAGTCGGCTAAGCGGGTCCTACGAGCAGTACTTC. Its protein is CASSRLSGSYEQYF.

The rearrangement uses TRBV6-2 or TRBV6-3 and TRBJ2-7; D remains unclear. Germline CDR1 is MNHEY and CDR2 is SVGEGT. This CDR3 spans 15 amino acids. Trimming removed 5 bases from V and 2 bases from J, with 16 bases in between. The CDR3 sequence: CASSPHGSATYEQYV. CDR3 sequence (DNA): TGTGCCAGCAGTCCCCACGGTTCGGCCACCTACGAGCAGTACGTC.

This clonotype was found many times. V gene TRBV7-8 combines with J gene TRBJ2-5, with unresolved D. CDR3 length: 11 amino acids. Trimming took off 4 bases at V and 5 bases at J, with 5 bases between the two ends. Germline V gene lookup returns CDR1 SGHVS and CDR2 FQNEAQ. CDR3 sequence reads: CASSSFETQYF. The CDR3, as DNA: TGTGCCAGCAGCTCCTTTGAGACCCAGTACTTC.

Worth noting for this clonotype: An end of the junction differs from the germline gene, which may be a read error. DNA for the CDR3: TGTGCCATCAGTGACCGGGACTATAATTGTCTCTTC. This sequence encodes CAISDRDYNCLF. The V call is TRBV10-3, the J call TRBJ2-1, with 7 bases aligning to TRBD2. Looked up from germline, CDR1 is ENHRY and CDR2 is SYGVKD. The CDR3 spans 12 residues.

V gene TRBV11-2 combines with J gene TRBJ2-2; maybe TRBD2 (5 bases). The CDR3 covers 13 residues. Deletions cut 7 bases from V and 8 bases from J, with 14 bases between. Germline-derived CDR1 and CDR2 are SGHAT and FQNNGV. CDR3: CASTASSRGELFF. CDR3 sequence (DNA): TGTGCCAGCACTGCTAGCTCACGAGGGGAGCTGTTTTTT. Drawing the rest from reference TRBV11-2 and TRBJ2-2, the complete variable domain is EAGVAQSPRYKIIEKRQSVAFWCNPISGHATLYWYQQILGQGPKLLIQFQNNGVVDDSQLPKDRFSAERLKGVDSTLKIQPAKLEDSAVYLCASTASSRGELFFGEGSRLTVL.

There are many counts of this clonotype. V usage is TRBV7-8 and J usage is TRBJ2-3, with 7 bases matching TRBD1. With V trimmed by 3 bases and J by 1 base, 7 bases remained unmatched. Per germline, CDR1 SGHVS and CDR2 FQNEAQ. This CDR3 comprises 16 residues. CDR3: CASSLPTGAGTDTQYF. The CDR3 DNA reads as TGTGCCAGCAGCTTGCCCACAGGGGCCGGCACAGATACGCAGTATTTT.